What follows are 24 T cell receptor beta chains derived from one specimen sequenced in a study of T cell repertoires in cytomegalovirus infection. These receptors have no known antigen. Each CDR3 protein is one row after TCRdb ran MiXCR on the reads. The data show around 100,000 distinct CDR3 sequences, roughly 9.1% seen once. Sequencing input: PBMCs, sequenced either directly or after in vitro stimulation (not recorded which). The receptors shown here come from a human donor in good health (CMV status not recorded). Some clones in this sample may be carry-over from other donors' samples.

This clonotype occurred many times. This chain uses TRBV28 with TRBJ1-5; possible D gene TRBD1, 5 bases. Trimming cost V 7 bases and J 5 bases, with 15 bases left between them. The CDR3 is 14 residues long. Germline loops: CDR1 MDHEN, CDR2 SYDVKM. This CDR3 is CASNPPRGDQPQHF. The CDR3 nucleotides read TGTGCCAGCAATCCCCCTCGAGGGGATCAGCCCCAGCATTTT.

This clonotype has ten or more counts. CDR3 loop: CASRRIPGLVRADTQYF. CDR3 nucleotides: TGTGCCAGCAGGCGCATTCCGGGACTAGTTCGCGCAGATACGCAGTATTTT. The chain has TRBV6-2 or TRBV6-3 and TRBJ2-3; 8 bases match TRBD2. Losses at the gene ends were 6 bases for V and 4 bases for J; bases not matched to a gene: 15. The length of the CDR3 is 17 residues. Germline V gene lookup returns CDR1 MNHEY and CDR2 SVGEGT.

This clonotype was recorded at least ten times. This rearrangement joins TRBV7-2 to TRBJ1-1, with TRBD1 matching 10 bases. The CDR3 totals 14 residues. V was clipped by 6 bases and J by 1 base; unmatched bases: 2. Germline V gene data show CDR1 as SGHTA and CDR2 as FQGNSA. Here the CDR3 DNA reads TGTGCCAGCAGGACAGGGGGCCAGAACACTGAAGCTTTCTTT. Translation: CASRTGGQNTEAFF.

J is TRBJ1-2 and V is TRBV29-1; D perhaps matches TRBD1 (5 bases). V dropped 5 bases and J dropped 4 bases, with 11 bases sitting between them. This CDR3 has 12 residues. Looked up from germline, CDR1 is SQVTM and CDR2 is ANQGSEA. The CDR3 reads CSVRTRGYGYTF. The CDR3 nucleotides are TGCAGCGTTCGGACACGGGGCTATGGCTACACCTTC.

This clonotype came up many times. The rearrangement joins TRBV7-9 to TRBJ2-7, with a weak D call TRBD1 (6 bases). V was trimmed by 5 bases and J by 6 bases, leaving 23 bases between them. CDR1 is SEHNR, CDR2 FQNEAQ, per germline (reference sequence). The CDR3 sequence is 16 residues long. The CDR3 protein is CASSPITGSVVVEQYF. The CDR3 DNA is TGTGCCAGCAGCCCGATAACAGGGTCCGTCGTGGTCGAGCAGTACTTC.

This clonotype was detected many times. The chain is built from TRBV7-9 and TRBJ2-5; D uncertain. V was clipped by 1 base and J by 5 bases, with 8 bases between them. There are 13 residues in the CDR3. CDR1 is SEHNR and CDR2 is FQNEAQ in the germline V gene (reference sequence). The CDR3 bases are TGTGCCAGCAGCTTAGGGAACCTGGAGACCCAGTACTTC. Translating gives CASSLGNLETQYF. The full variable domain, its missing parts supplied by reference TRBV7-9 and TRBJ2-5, is DTGVSQNPRHKITKRGQNVTFRCDPISEHNRLYWYRQTLGQGPEFLTYFQNEAQLEKSRLLSDRFSAERPKGSFSTLEIQRTEQGDSAMYLCASSLGNLETQYFGPGTRLLVL.

The chain uses TRBV10-2 and TRBJ2-1; D ambiguous. Germline assignment: CDR1 WSHSY and CDR2 SAAADI. This CDR3 spans 15 amino acids. Trimming left V 4 bases short and J 0 bases short, with 10 bases between. CDR3 nucleotides: TGCGCCAGCAGTGGGATGGAGCTCTCCTACAATGAGCAGTTCTTC. Its protein product is CASSGMELSYNEQFF.

This clonotype was observed many times. The chain combines TRBV7-3 with TRBJ2-3; 14 bases match TRBD2. Germline V gives CDR1 SGHTA, CDR2 FQGTGA. J lost 1 base, V lost 2 bases, and 11 bases had no gene match. This CDR3 contains 20 residues. This CDR3 is CASSLPSGLAGEHGTDTQYF. The CDR3 DNA reads as TGTGCCAGCAGCTTACCCTCGGGACTAGCGGGAGAACACGGCACAGATACGCAGTATTTT.

This clonotype appeared many times. The chain carries TRBV24-1 and TRBJ2-1; D not certain. The germline V and J ends were trimmed by 2 bases and 7 bases, with 8 bases remaining between them. Germline assignment: CDR1 KGHDR and CDR2 SFDVKD. CDR3 length equals 13 residues. The CDR3 loop reads CATSDSQYNEQFF. CDR3 nucleotides: TGTGCCACCAGTGATTCGCAGTATAATGAGCAGTTCTTC.

This clonotype was counted many times. The chain has TRBV19 and TRBJ1-5; TRBD1 matches 7 bases. The CDR3 contains 17 residues. Germline CDR1 and CDR2: LNHDA and SQIVND (reference sequence). Trimming at V came to 0 bases and at J to 1 base, leaving 6 bases not matched to a gene. The CDR3 bases are TGTGCCAGTAGTATAGACCCGGGACAGTTCAGCAATCAGCCCCAGCATTTT. Its translation: CASSIDPGQFSNQPQHF.

This clonotype has ten or more counts. This chain connects TRBV9 to TRBJ2-5; 7 bases are a match to TRBD2. Germline lookup yields CDR1 SGDLS and CDR2 YYNGEE. CDR3 length equals 14 residues. The J segment lost 5 bases and the V segment lost 0 bases, leaving 4 bases of the junction unmatched. The CDR3 sequence is CASSVGDGGETQYF. The CDR3 coding sequence is TGTGCCAGCAGCGTAGGAGACGGGGGGGAGACCCAGTACTTC. The full variable domain, with the rest looked up from reference TRBV9 and TRBJ2-5, is DSGVTQTPKHLITATGQRVTLRCSPRSGDLSVYWYQQSLDQGLQFLIQYYNGEERAKGNILERFSAQQFPDLHSELNLSSLELGDSALYFCASSVGDGGETQYFGPGTRLLVL.

V gene TRBV6-5 combines with J gene TRBJ2-2, with 14 bases fitting TRBD2. Trimming at V came to 5 bases and at J to 3 bases, leaving 2 bases not matched to a gene. Germline loops: CDR1 MNHEY, CDR2 SVGAGI. This CDR3 has 16 amino acids. The CDR3 is CASSTGLAGDTGELFF. DNA of the CDR3: TGTGCCAGCAGTACGGGACTAGCGGGAGACACCGGGGAGCTGTTTTTT.

In regard to this clonotype: This clone may be a read error of a much larger clone one base away. Because it lacks the conserved phenylalanine or tryptophan at the end, this CDR3 is likely a read error. The genes are TRBV5-1 and TRBJ2-7; 8 bases fit TRBD2. Germline lookup yields CDR1 SGHRS and CDR2 YFSETQ. The CDR3 length is 16 residues. V shed 0 bases, J shed 4 bases, and the junction held 9 bases outside the gene matches. CDR3 region: CASSLATSGSLYEQYL. Here the CDR3 DNA reads TGCGCCAGCAGCTTGGCCACGAGCGGGAGTCTGTACGAGCAGTACTTA.

This clonotype was found a few times. J is TRBJ2-2 and V is TRBV11-2; TRBD2 agrees at 11 bases. This CDR3 comprises 15 residues. Germline V gene lookup returns CDR1 SGHAT and CDR2 FQNNGV. V lost 6 bases to trimming and J lost 8 bases; unmatched junction nucleotides: 8. The CDR3 nucleotides are TGTGCCAGCAGGACCTTAGCGGGAGGGTCTGGGGAGCTGTTTTTT. Its translation: CASRTLAGGSGELFF.

This chain connects TRBV7-8 to TRBJ2-5; D is undetermined. The CDR3 contains 15 residues. Germline V lookup: CDR1 SGHVS, CDR2 FQNEAQ. With 1 base removed from V and 5 bases from J, the gap between germline ends came to 14 bases. DNA for the CDR3: TGTGCCAGCAGCTTAGTGGGTAGGGTGGGGGAGACCCAGTACTTC. It codes for CASSLVGRVGETQYF.

This clonotype was observed at least ten times. This chain joins TRBV7-2 and TRBJ1-5; TRBD1 might be the D (6 bases). The V end was cut by 4 bases, the J end by 10 bases, with 11 bases between. The CDR3 has 12 residues. Per the germline V gene, CDR1 is SGHTA and CDR2 is FQGNSA. CDR3 loop: CASSSQDSPQHF. Here the CDR3 DNA reads TGTGCCAGCAGCTCACAGGACAGTCCCCAGCATTTT.

This clonotype was seen ten or more times. The chain is built from TRBV7-2 and TRBJ1-4; 11 positions match TRBD1. Trimming at V came to 5 bases and at J to 7 bases, leaving 6 bases not matched to a gene. This CDR3 has 15 amino acids. Looked up from germline, CDR1 is SGHTA and CDR2 is FQGNSA. The CDR3 DNA sequence: TGTGCCAGCAGCGGAGGACAGGGGGCCGGTGAAAAACTGTTTTTT. This sequence encodes CASSGGQGAGEKLFF.

This clonotype was seen repeatedly, ten times or more. The chain carries TRBV12-3 or TRBV12-4 and TRBJ2-7; 12 bases match TRBD2. Losses at the gene ends were 3 bases for V and 4 bases for J; bases not matched to a gene: 7. CDR3 size: 16 residues. The CDR3, as DNA: TGTGCCAGCAGTTTGGGGCTAGCGGGAGGGGGGTACGAGCAGTACTTC. Translating it yields CASSLGLAGGGYEQYF.

The chain recombines TRBV27 with TRBJ2-6; possible D gene TRBD1, 6 bases. Germline V gene lookup returns CDR1 MNHEY and CDR2 SMNVEV (reference sequence). Trimming removed 2 bases at V and 0 bases at J, with 11 bases between. The CDR3 runs 17 residues. This CDR3 is CASSLAGVISGANVLTF. The CDR3 region has the DNA TGTGCCAGCAGTTTAGCAGGGGTGATCTCTGGGGCCAACGTCCTGACTTTC. Full variable domain (rest looked up from reference TRBV27 and TRBJ2-6): EAQVTQNPRYLITVTGKKLTVTCSQNMNHEYMSWYRQDPGLGLRQIYYSMNVEVTDKGDVPEGYKVSRKEKRNFPLILESPSPNQTSLYFCASSLAGVISGANVLTFGAGSRLTVL.

This clonotype was detected many times. The chain couples TRBV24-1 to TRBJ2-2; the D gene is possibly TRBD2 (7 bases). This CDR3 is built from 15 residues. CDR1 and CDR2 (germline): KGHDR, SFDVKD. V shed 7 bases and J shed 6 bases, with 17 bases lying between them. The CDR3 DNA reads as TGTGCCACCAGCACTCCCAAGGGGGGGGCCGGGGAGCTGTTTTTT. It yields the protein CATSTPKGGAGELFF.

This clonotype has at least ten counts. The CDR3 region is CASSYGGGFAEQYF. For the CDR3, the DNA is TGTGCCAGCAGTTACGGTGGGGGTTTTGCCGAGCAGTACTTC. The chain couples TRBV6-2 or TRBV6-3 to TRBJ2-7; the D gene could be TRBD1 or TRBD2 (5 bases each). Germline CDR1 reads MNHEY; CDR2 reads SVGEGT. The length of the CDR3 is 14 residues. V lost 2 bases to trimming and J lost 6 bases, with 14 bases between them.

This clonotype has at least ten counts. The chain employs TRBV7-2 and TRBJ2-3; 7 positions match TRBD2. Germline V gene sequence: CDR1 SGHTA, CDR2 FQGNSA. After removal of 3 bases from V and 5 bases from J, the junction contained 11 bases not matched to a gene. This CDR3 region has 16 residues. The CDR3: CASSFSRASGKDTQYF. The DNA of the CDR3 is TGTGCCAGCAGCTTTTCGCGGGCTAGCGGAAAAGATACGCAGTATTTT.

This clonotype was seen repeatedly, ten times or more. The chain couples TRBV12-3 or TRBV12-4 to TRBJ2-2; D remains unclear. The V and J ends lost 4 bases and 1 base respectively, with 10 bases between them. This CDR3 has 15 residues. The DNA for the CDR3 is TGTGCCAGCAGTTCGAGTCGACAGAACACCGGGGAGCTGTTTTTT. This sequence encodes CASSSSRQNTGELFF.

The table lists this clonotype with many counts. The gene calls are TRBV9 and TRBJ2-1; 11 bases align to TRBD2. V trimming: 0 bases; J trimming: 7 bases; junction bases outside the gene matches: 3. Germline V gives CDR1 SGDLS, CDR2 YYNGEE. CDR3 length: 15 residues. CDR3 amino acids: CASSVGGLAGNEQFF. For the CDR3, the DNA is TGTGCCAGCAGCGTAGGAGGACTAGCGGGTAATGAGCAGTTCTTC.